The 18 T cell receptor beta chains listed next were all sequenced from one sample in a study of CD8+CD57+ T cells in acquired aplastic anemia. TCR beta VDJ combinations and CDR3 sequences were profiled from genomic DNA. Via MiXCR, TCRdb re-called the reads, giving one row per CDR3 protein. There are 400,000 to 500,000 distinct CDR3 sequences in the sample; roughly 64% occur only once, and 3.5% to 4.5% lies in the top ten. Material: sorted CD4+, CD8+, or CD8+CD57+ T cells (not recorded which) from PBMCs. The receptors derive from a human donor in good health, serving as a control.

This clonotype was counted ten times or more. The chain couples TRBV6-1 to TRBJ1-6; no reliable D call. Per the germline V gene, CDR1 is MNHNS and CDR2 is SASEGT. Trimming took off 9 bases at V and 0 bases at J, with 6 bases between the two ends. CDR3 length equals 13 residues. CDR3 loop: CASMSSYNSPLHF. The CDR3 nucleotides are TGTGCCAGTATGAGCTCCTATAATTCACCCCTCCACTTT.

Points on this clonotype: This likely comes from a read error, as the CDR3 has no conserved phenylalanine or tryptophan at its end. V is TRBV20-1 and J is TRBJ2-7; 7 nucleotides line up with TRBD1. This CDR3 spans 14 amino acids. V lost 2 bases and J lost 2; bases outside the gene matches: 6. Germline assignment: CDR1 DFQATT and CDR2 SNEGSKA (reference sequence). This chain's CDR3 is CSARITGTAYEQYL. The CDR3, as DNA: TGCAGTGCTAGAATAACCGGGACAGCCTACGAGCAGTACCTC.

This chain connects TRBV20-1 to TRBJ1-6; D ambiguous. The CDR3 loop spans 13 amino acids. From germline, CDR1 is DFQATT and CDR2 SNEGSKA (reference sequence). The CDR3 DNA is TGCAGCGTTCGAGAGGGAGTGGATACCCCCCTCCACTTT. Its translation: CSVREGVDTPLHF.

The chain carries TRBV12-3 or TRBV12-4 and TRBJ1-5, with D tentatively TRBD1 (5 bases). The CDR3 sequence is 14 residues long. Trimming pared 6 bases from V and 7 bases from J, leaving 16 bases between. CDR3 nucleotides: TGTGCCAGCAGCACGTGGACCTCAGGGCAGCCCCAGCATTTT. It codes for CASSTWTSGQPQHF.

The CDR3 DNA reads TGTGCCAGCGCCGCACAGGGGGCCAAAAACATTCAGTACTTC. Translated: CASAAQGAKNIQYF. The chain links TRBV12-3 or TRBV12-4 to TRBJ2-4, with 7 nucleotides matching TRBD1. The CDR3 length is 14 residues. Unmatched junction bases numbered 5, after V lost 8 bases and J lost 1 base.

This clonotype has only one observation. This rearrangement joins TRBV7-9 to TRBJ2-1; 7 bases are a match to TRBD1. The V gene end was trimmed by 5 bases and the J gene end by 4 bases; junction bases not matched to a gene: 8. Germline V gene lookup returns CDR1 SEHNR and CDR2 FQNEAQ (reference sequence). CDR3 length equals 15 residues. The CDR3 loop reads CASSRKGTAYNEQFF. The CDR3 nucleotides are TGTGCCAGCAGCCGAAAAGGGACAGCTTACAATGAGCAGTTCTTC.

Regarding this clonotype: The CDR3 does not end in the conserved phenylalanine or tryptophan, so this is likely a read error. This chain joins TRBV2 and TRBJ1-5, with a possible D match to TRBD1 (6 bases). This CDR3 has 14 residues. Germline V CDR1 and CDR2: SNHLY, FYNNEI. CDR3 sequence reads: CASSTTGSTQPQHL. The CDR3 coding sequence is TGTGCCAGCAGCACGACAGGCAGCACTCAGCCCCAGCATTTG.

This clonotype appeared many times. The V and J genes are TRBV20-1 and TRBJ2-3, with 7 bases matching TRBD2. The germline CDR1 and CDR2 sequences are DFQATT and SNEGSKA (reference sequence). V lost 4 bases and J lost 4; bases outside the gene matches: 8. The CDR3 covers 14 residues. CDR3 residues: CSATEASGPDTQYF. DNA of the CDR3: TGCAGTGCTACGGAGGCTAGCGGACCAGATACGCAGTATTTT.

Remarks on this clonotype: The junction shows a germline mismatch at one end, possibly a read error. The rearrangement links TRBV7-9 to TRBJ1-1; no firm D call. The length of the CDR3 is 14 residues. CDR1 is SEHNR and CDR2 is FQNEAQ in the germline V gene (reference sequence). The CDR3 nucleotides are TGCGCCAGCAGCCGTCCCAGAGCGTACGAGCAGTACTTCTTT. This translates into CASSRPRAYEQYFF.

Regarding this clonotype: The junction does not match germline at one end; this may be a read error. This rearrangement joins TRBV14 to TRBJ1-1; TRBD1 might be the D (5 bases). The CDR3 contains 14 residues. Germline CDR1 reads SGHDN; CDR2 reads FVKESK. The CDR3 DNA is TGTGCCAGCAGTTTACTGGGGACTGGATCTAGCTACATCTTT. Translation: CASSLLGTGSSYIF.

A word on this clonotype: The missing conserved phenylalanine or tryptophan at the end of this CDR3 makes a read error likely. No DNA is shown, since the ends of the CDR3 on it are uncertain; the CDR3 is the one TCRdb lists. This chain links TRBV7-2 with TRBJ1-2; the DNA was not compared with TRBD1, the D call given in the table. The length of the CDR3 is 13 amino acids, counting both ends. Germline V CDR1 and CDR2: SGHTA, FQGNSA. The CDR3 here is CASQQDPGCYDYT.

This clonotype came up once. The gene calls are TRBV20-1 and TRBJ2-7; 8 bases agree with TRBD2. The V segment lost 6 bases and the J segment 8 bases; nucleotides outside the gene matches: 12. Per germline, CDR1 DFQATT and CDR2 SNEGSKA (reference sequence). The CDR3 is 13 amino acids. In DNA, the CDR3 is TGCAGTGCCCGAGATGGGGGACTAGGACAGCAGTACTTC. Translation gives CSARDGGLGQQYF.

The chain couples TRBV24-1 to TRBJ2-7, with TRBD1 matching over 9 bases. The length of the CDR3 is 15 residues. After removal of 7 bases from V and 10 bases from J, the junction contained 16 bases not matched to a gene. Germline CDR1 and CDR2: KGHDR and SFDVKD. CDR3: CATSNLRTGAYTQYF. In DNA, the CDR3 is TGTGCCACCAGCAATCTGCGGACAGGGGCGTACACCCAGTACTTC.

Turning to this clonotype: Its ends do not fully match the called genes, so a read error is possible. This chain connects TRBV7-7 to TRBJ2-1, with D possibly matching TRBD1 (5 bases). CDR1 and CDR2 from the germline V gene are SSHAT and FNYEAQ (reference sequence). The CDR3 spans 14 residues. CDR3 loop: CASSPYRQETQHFF. The CDR3 DNA reads TGTGCCAGCAGCCCCTACAGGCAAGAGACCCAGCACTTCTTC.

This clonotype was detected many times. The chain uses TRBV6-5 and TRBJ1-5, with a weak D call TRBD1 (6 bases). V lost 5 bases, J lost 3 bases, and 14 bases lay in between. This CDR3 comprises 15 residues. Per germline, CDR1 MNHEY and CDR2 SVGAGI. Here the CDR3 reads CASSPLDSLNQPQHF. CDR3 sequence (DNA): TGTGCCAGCAGTCCACTGGACAGCCTCAATCAGCCCCAGCATTTT.

Regarding this clonotype: It may be a read error: a sequence one base away is much more abundant. The V call is TRBV2, the J call TRBJ2-1; 8 bases align to TRBD1. The J call may be incorrect, as the DNA end agrees better with TRBJ2-7. Germline V CDR1 and CDR2: SNHLY, FYNNEI. The CDR3 has 13 residues. The CDR3 DNA reads as TGTGCCAGTCTGACAGGGGTACCCCACGAGCAGTACTTC. Translated, it gives CASLTGVPHEQYF.

This chain uses TRBV29-1 with TRBJ2-3; the D gene is possibly TRBD1 (6 bases). Trimming shortened V by 7 bases and J by 3 bases, and 17 bases separated the two germline ends. The CDR3 is 14 amino acids. CDR1 SQVTM and CDR2 ANQGSEA come from the germline V gene. DNA of the CDR3: TGCAGCGGGGCCCCACACAGGGAAACAGATACGCAGTATTTT. Encoded protein: CSGAPHRETDTQYF.

This clonotype was seen at least ten times. The chain employs TRBV7-2 and TRBJ1-5; D uncertain. The germline gives CDR1 SGHTA, CDR2 FQGNSA. V lost 6 bases to trimming and J lost 7 bases, with 16 bases between them. CDR3 length: 14 amino acids. The CDR3 DNA reads as TGTGCCAGCAGTCCCGGGATGACGGGGCAGCCCCAGCATTTT. This codes for CASSPGMTGQPQHF.